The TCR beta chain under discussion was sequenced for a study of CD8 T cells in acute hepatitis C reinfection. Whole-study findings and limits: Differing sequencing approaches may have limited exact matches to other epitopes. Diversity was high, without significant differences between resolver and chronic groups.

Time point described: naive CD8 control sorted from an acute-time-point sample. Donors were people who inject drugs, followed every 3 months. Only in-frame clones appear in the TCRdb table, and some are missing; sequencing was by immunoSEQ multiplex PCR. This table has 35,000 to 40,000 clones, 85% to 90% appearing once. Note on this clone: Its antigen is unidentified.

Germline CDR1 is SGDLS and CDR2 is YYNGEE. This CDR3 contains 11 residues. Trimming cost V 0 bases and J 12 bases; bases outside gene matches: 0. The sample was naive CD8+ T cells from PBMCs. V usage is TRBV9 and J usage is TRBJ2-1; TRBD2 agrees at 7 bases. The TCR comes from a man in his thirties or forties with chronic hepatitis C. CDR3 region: CASSVGLAQFF. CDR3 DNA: TGTGCCAGCAGCGTAGGACTAGCGCAGTTCTTC.